This is a list of T cell receptor beta chains from one sample in a study of blood T cell repertoires in COVID-19. Sequencing was performed with immunoSEQ multiplex PCR; in TCRdb, only in-frame clones are kept and a portion is missing. Of approximately 200,000 clones in the sample, roughly 80% were seen once. Sequencing was performed on peripheral blood. All receptors derive from a woman between 25 and 40 years old who had recovered from COVID-19. The CDR3 runs from the conserved cysteine through the conserved F or W. A D gene is named only where the DNA matches it firmly. Clone size appears in some rows only: once, few, many, or a class for an expanded clone.

>TRBJ2-5|TRBD2|.|TRBV30
TGTGCCTGGTCTTTTAGCGGGACGGCAGAGACCCAGTACTTC
CAWSFSGTAETQYF
>TRBJ1-1|.|.|TRBV23-1
TGCGCCAGCGCCTCGGGTGCGAACACTGAAGCTTTCTTT
CASASGANTEAFF
>TRBJ1-2|.|few|TRBV19
TGTGCCAGTAGTATAGGGACAGCCGGCTACACCTTC
CASSIGTAGYTF
>TRBJ2-5|TRBD1|few|TRBV27
TGTGCCAGCAGTTTCAGGACAGGGGAGACCCAGTACTTC
CASSFRTGETQYF
>TRBJ2-5|TRBD2|.|TRBV24-1
TGTGCCACCTCTGGTGCGGGAGGGCCGGGAGAGACCCAGTACTTC
CATSGAGGPGETQYF
>TRBJ2-1|.|.|TRBV6-5
TGTGCCAGCAGTTACGGGCTCTCCCAAAACAATGAGCAGTTCTTC
CASSYGLSQNNEQFF
>TRBJ2-7|TRBD2|.|TRBV15
TGTGCCACCAGCGGCGGGGGGCTTTTCTACGAGCAGTACTTC
CATSGGGLFYEQYF
>TRBJ2-3|TRBD2|.|TRBV9
TGTGCCAGCAGCGTAGTGGGGGGGTGGACAGATACGCAGTATTTT
CASSVVGGWTDTQYF
>TRBJ1-5|TRBD1|.|TRBV3-1/TRBV3-2
TGTGCCAGCAGCCCCACTCCCCTTGGGGGACAGAGGAGGCAGCCCCAGCATTTT
CASSPTPLGGQRRQPQHF
>TRBJ2-1|.|.|TRBV5-1
TGCGCCAGCAGCCCCACGGAACTAGAGAATGAGCAGTTCTTC
CASSPTELENEQFF
>TRBJ2-1|TRBD2|.|TRBV9
TGTGCCAGCTCCGGGACTAGCGGGAGAAATGAGCAGTTCTTC
CASSGTSGRNEQFF
>TRBJ2-7|.|once|TRBV5-4
TGTGCCAGCAGCCGCCGGGACAACTACGAGCAGTACTTC
CASSRRDNYEQYF
>TRBJ1-1|.|.|TRBV6-4
TGTGCCAGCAGTGACTCGAGACAGCTGAACACTGAAGCTTTCTTT
CASSDSRQLNTEAFF
>TRBJ2-7|TRBD1|many|TRBV11-2
TGTGCCAGCAGCTTAGATCAGGGGGACGAGCAGTACTTC
CASSLDQGDEQYF
>TRBJ2-1|.|.|TRBV28
TGTGCCAGCAGTTTGGGCAGGGAGGGGGATGAGCAGTTCTTC
CASSLGREGDEQFF
>TRBJ1-1|TRBD1|.|TRBV27
TGTGCCAGCAGTTCAGACAGGGGCGCAAGGACTGAAGCTTTCTTT
CASSSDRGARTEAFF
>TRBJ2-2|TRBD2|.|TRBV19
TGTGCCAGTAGTATAGGGACTAGCGGGACCGGGGAGCTGTTTTTT
CASSIGTSGTGELFF
>TRBJ1-6|.|once|TRBV6-5
TGTGCCAGCAGTTACTACAGAGACAATTCACCCCTCCACTTT
CASSYYRDNSPLHF
>TRBJ1-2|TRBD1|.|TRBV5-1
TGCGCCAGCAGCTTGTCCGGGACAGGCATCGATGGCTACACCTTC
CASSLSGTGIDGYTF
>TRBJ2-7|.|.|TRBV5-4
TGTGCCAGCAGCCCGGTAGGGGGACCCTCCTACGAGCAGTACTTC
CASSPVGGPSYEQYF
>TRBJ1-6|.|.|TRBV28
TGTGCCAGCAGTTTATCAGGGATCGGTAATTCACCCCTCCACTTT
CASSLSGIGNSPLHF
>TRBJ1-1|TRBD1|.|TRBV6-6
TGTGCCAGCAGCCTCGGGACAGTTAACACTGAAGCTTTCTTT
CASSLGTVNTEAFF
>TRBJ1-6|.|.|TRBV2
TGTGCCAGCAGTGGGGGCAGGAGGGAGTCACCCCTCCACTTT
CASSGGRRESPLHF
>TRBJ2-7|TRBD2|.|TRBV3-1/TRBV3-2
TGTGCCAGCGGGGGGGTACCCTACGAGCAGTACTTC
CASGGVPYEQYF
>TRBJ1-6|.|.|TRBV10-3
TGTGCCATCAGTGAGTCGGGGCAGGGGATTTCACCCCTCCACTTT
CAISESGQGISPLHF
>TRBJ2-7|TRBD1|.|TRBV5-4
TGTGCCAGCAGCTTGGTGTTGGGGACAGGGTTAACTCTACAGCAGTACTTC
CASSLVLGTGLTLQQYF
>TRBJ1-1|.|.|TRBV7-9
TGTGCCAGCAGGAGCCTTAACACTGAAGCTTTCTTT
CASRSLNTEAFF